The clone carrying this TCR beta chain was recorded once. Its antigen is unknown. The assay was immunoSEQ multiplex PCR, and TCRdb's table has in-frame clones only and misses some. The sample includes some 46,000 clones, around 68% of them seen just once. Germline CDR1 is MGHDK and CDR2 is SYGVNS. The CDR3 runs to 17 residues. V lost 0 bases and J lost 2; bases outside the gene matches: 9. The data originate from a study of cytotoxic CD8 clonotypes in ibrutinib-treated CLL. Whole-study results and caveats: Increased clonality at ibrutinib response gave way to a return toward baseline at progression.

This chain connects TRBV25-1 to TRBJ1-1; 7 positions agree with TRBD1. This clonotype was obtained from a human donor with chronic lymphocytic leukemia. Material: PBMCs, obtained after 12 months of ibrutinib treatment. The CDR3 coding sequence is TGTGCCAGCAGTGAATATCTTGCGACAGGGACAAACACTGAAGCTTTCTTT. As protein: CASSEYLATGTNTEAFF.